These T cell receptor beta chains were read from a single sample in a study of CD8 T cells in ankylosing spondylitis. TCRdb reprocessed the 5' RACE reads with MiXCR, giving one entry per CDR3 protein. The sample has about 300,000 distinct CDR3 sequences, around a tenth seen once. Sequencing input: blood, either unsorted or a sorted T cell fraction (not recorded which). These receptors originate from a female donor with ankylosing spondylitis or in good health (not recorded which). The CDR3 runs from the conserved cysteine through the conserved F or W. A D gene is named only where the DNA matches it firmly. The size field is filled for only some rows; it gives once, few, many or a size class.

D: TRBD1; size: many; J: TRBJ1-1; V: TRBV29-1; length: 14; DNA: TGCAGCGTCCGGGACAGCGGTTTTGGGACTGAAGCTTTCTTT; CDR3: CSVRDSGFGTEAFF
D: .; size: many; J: TRBJ1-1; V: TRBV12-3/TRBV12-4; length: 12; DNA: TGTGCCAGCAGTTTCTTGGTCACTGAAGCTTTCTTT; CDR3: CASSFLVTEAFF
D: TRBD1; size: few; J: TRBJ1-2; V: TRBV7-2; length: 11; DNA: TGTGCCAGCAGACGGACAGGGCGCTACACCTTC; CDR3: CASRRTGRYTF
D: .; size: .; J: TRBJ2-7; V: TRBV27; length: 16; DNA: TGTGCCAGCAGTTTAGCTAGCGCTCAATCCTACGAGCAGCACTTCTTC; CDR3: CASSLASAQSYEQHFF
D: .; size: .; J: TRBJ2-5; V: TRBV7-9; length: 12; DNA: TGTGCCAGCAAGGGGATAGGAGAGACCCAGTACTTC; CDR3: CASKGIGETQYF
D: TRBD2; size: many; J: TRBJ2-7; V: TRBV9; length: 15; DNA: TGTGCCAGCAGCGTGACTAGCGGGTTGAGAAACGAGCAGTACTTC; CDR3: CASSVTSGLRNEQYF
D: .; size: many; J: TRBJ1-5; V: TRBV28; length: 17; DNA: TGTGCCAGCAGTTCGCCCACGGGACGGATTAGCAATCAGCCCCAGCATTTT; CDR3: CASSSPTGRISNQPQHF
D: TRBD2; size: .; J: TRBJ2-1; V: TRBV3-1; length: 17; DNA: TGTGCCAGCAGCCAAGTCCGGCTAGCGGGGAGTTGGAATGAGCAGTTCTTC; CDR3: CASSQVRLAGSWNEQFF
D: TRBD1; size: many; J: TRBJ1-2; V: TRBV12-3/TRBV12-4; length: 17; DNA: TGTGCCAGCACCCCCCGATCCGGGACAGGGCAGCCCTATGGCTACACCTTC; CDR3: CASTPRSGTGQPYGYTF
D: TRBD2; size: many; J: TRBJ2-1; V: TRBV20-1; length: 15; DNA: TGCAGTGCTGAAGTAGCGGGAACCTCCTACAATGAGCAGTTCTTC; CDR3: CSAEVAGTSYNEQFF
D: TRBD1; size: many; J: TRBJ1-4; V: TRBV6-5; length: 15; DNA: TGTGCCAGCAGTTACTCGGGACAGGGGGCTGAAAAACTGTTTTTT; CDR3: CASSYSGQGAEKLFF
D: .; size: many; J: TRBJ1-6; V: TRBV20-1; length: 14; DNA: TGCAGTGCTAGCCGGGACCGAAAGAATTCACCCCTCCACTTT; CDR3: CSASRDRKNSPLHF
D: .; size: many; J: TRBJ2-1; V: TRBV9; length: 15; DNA: TGTGCCAGCAGCAGAGCAGATTCGACCTACAATGAGCAGTTCTTC; CDR3: CASSRADSTYNEQFF
D: .; size: many; J: TRBJ2-3; V: TRBV11-1; length: 16; DNA: TGTGCCAGCAGCGCCGATGCGGGACTGCCCCCCGATACGCAGTATTTT; CDR3: CASSADAGLPPDTQYF
D: .; size: many; J: TRBJ1-3; V: TRBV20-1; length: 13; DNA: TGCAGTGCGGGGAGGGGGGGCGGAAACACCATATATTTT; CDR3: CSAGRGGGNTIYF
D: TRBD1; size: many; J: TRBJ2-7; V: TRBV5-5; length: 15; DNA: TGTGCCAGCAGCCTACAGGGGATATTCACCTACGAGCAGTACTTC; CDR3: CASSLQGIFTYEQYF
D: .; size: .; J: TRBJ2-5; V: TRBV5-1; length: 13; DNA: TGCGCCAGCAGCTTTGACCCCCAAGAGACCCAGTACTTC; CDR3: CASSFDPQETQYF
D: .; size: many; J: TRBJ2-1; V: TRBV5-1; length: 14; DNA: TGCGCCAGCAGCGACGGGACGCCCTACAATGAGCAGTTCTTC; CDR3: CASSDGTPYNEQFF
D: TRBD1; size: .; J: TRBJ1-5; V: TRBV20-1; length: 16; DNA: TGCTGTGCCATTCGACCGACAGGGCGAAGAGGTCAGCCCCAGCATTTT; CDR3: CCAIRPTGRRGQPQHF
D: .; size: .; J: TRBJ1-1; V: TRBV5-6; length: 13; DNA: TGTGCCAGCAGCTTATCTTCAGGGCCTGAAGCTTTCTTT; CDR3: CASSLSSGPEAFF
D: TRBD2; size: many; J: TRBJ2-7; V: TRBV20-1; length: 13; DNA: TGCAGTGCCACCAAGCGGGAGTTCTACGAGCAGTACTTC; CDR3: CSATKREFYEQYF
D: .; size: many; J: TRBJ1-2; V: TRBV10-3; length: 15; DNA: TGTGCCATCAGTGAGTCGACCGGGACCCACCATGGCTACACCTTC; CDR3: CAISESTGTHHGYTF
D: TRBD2; size: many; J: TRBJ2-2; V: TRBV5-1; length: 15; DNA: TGCGCCAGCAGCTTCGACCGGGGGGACACCGGGGAGCTGTTTTTT; CDR3: CASSFDRGDTGELFF
D: TRBD2; size: many; J: TRBJ2-1; V: TRBV6-5; length: 15; DNA: TGTGCCAGCAGTTCGCAAAGCGGGAGTTACAATGAGCAGTTCTTC; CDR3: CASSSQSGSYNEQFF
D: .; size: many; J: TRBJ2-1; V: TRBV5-1; length: 15; DNA: TGCGCCAGCAGCTTGGGGGGGCTCTCGAACAATGAGCAGTTCTTC; CDR3: CASSLGGLSNNEQFF
D: .; size: few; J: TRBJ2-7; V: TRBV6-2/TRBV6-3; length: 12; DNA: TGTGCCAGCAGTTTAACAATCTACGAGCAGTACTTC; CDR3: CASSLTIYEQYF
D: TRBD1; size: .; J: TRBJ2-7; V: TRBV27; length: 16; DNA: TGTGCCAGCAGTCTGGCCGGGGACAGGGGGCTGTACGAGCAGTACTTC; CDR3: CASSLAGDRGLYEQYF
D: .; size: many; J: TRBJ1-4; V: TRBV20-1; length: 14; DNA: TGCAGTGCTTCCCGGACGGGGGAGCGCGAAAAACTGTTTTTT; CDR3: CSASRTGEREKLFF
D: .; size: few; J: TRBJ1-2; V: TRBV18; length: 14; DNA: TGTGCCAGCTCACCCACTCAGGGGAAAGATGGCTACACCTTC; CDR3: CASSPTQGKDGYTF
D: .; size: many; J: TRBJ2-1; V: TRBV10-3; length: 12; DNA: TGTGCCATCAGTGAGGGGACCCATGAGCAGTTCTTC; CDR3: CAISEGTHEQFF
D: TRBD1; size: many; J: TRBJ1-2; V: TRBV10-3; length: 13; DNA: TGTGCCATCAGGACAGGGGAAGAGTATGGCTACACCTTC; CDR3: CAIRTGEEYGYTF
D: TRBD2; size: .; J: TRBJ2-5; V: TRBV12-3/TRBV12-4; length: 16; DNA: TGTGCCAGCAGCCCCCTGACTAGCGGGGGAGGAGAGACCCAGTACTTC; CDR3: CASSPLTSGGGETQYF
D: .; size: many; J: TRBJ1-5; V: TRBV28; length: 14; DNA: TGTGCCAGCAGTCCCACCGGGCCAGCTGCGTCCCAGCATTTT; CDR3: CASSPTGPAASQHF
D: TRBD1; size: many; J: TRBJ1-2; V: TRBV6-2/TRBV6-3; length: 13; DNA: TGTGCCAGCAGTTACACAGGGGACTATGGCTACACCTTC; CDR3: CASSYTGDYGYTF
D: .; size: many; J: TRBJ1-1; V: TRBV29-1; length: 12; DNA: TGCAGCGTTGAACCCTGGAACACTGAAGCTTTCTTT; CDR3: CSVEPWNTEAFF
D: .; size: once; J: TRBJ2-2; V: TRBV6-5; length: 19; DNA: TGTGCCAGCAGTTACTCGGGACCCACTCTGACAGGAAACACCGGGGAGCTGTTTTTT; CDR3: CASSYSGPTLTGNTGELFF
D: .; size: .; J: TRBJ2-3; V: TRBV5-1; length: 15; DNA: TGCGCCAGCAGCACCGGGGACCGTCCGGAGAATACGCAGTATTTT; CDR3: CASSTGDRPENTQYF
D: TRBD1; size: .; J: TRBJ2-3; V: TRBV5-1; length: 14; DNA: TGCGCCAGCAGCTCGGGACAGGGCCCAGATACGCAGTATTTT; CDR3: CASSSGQGPDTQYF
D: .; size: .; J: TRBJ2-7; V: TRBV4-1; length: 16; DNA: TGCGCCAGCAGCCAAGCAACAGGCTTTTTTATCTACGAGCAGTACTTC; CDR3: CASSQATGFFIYEQYF
D: .; size: many; J: TRBJ1-5; V: TRBV12-3/TRBV12-4; length: 14; DNA: TGTGCCAGCCGGCCAGGGAATAGCAATCAGCCCCAGCATTTT; CDR3: CASRPGNSNQPQHF
D: TRBD1; size: many; J: TRBJ1-1; V: TRBV5-1; length: 15; DNA: TGCGCCAGCAGCTTAGGGGGCAGTGGGAACACTGAAGCTTTCTTT; CDR3: CASSLGGSGNTEAFF
D: .; size: many; J: TRBJ1-2; V: TRBV5-1; length: 15; DNA: TGCGCCAGCAGCTCGGGGACACCAACTAACTATGGCTACACCTTC; CDR3: CASSSGTPTNYGYTF
D: .; size: many; J: TRBJ1-1; V: TRBV20-1; length: 12; DNA: TGCAGTGCTACACTAGGGGGAGCTGAAGCTTTCTTT; CDR3: CSATLGGAEAFF
D: TRBD2; size: few; J: TRBJ2-5; V: TRBV7-6; length: 19; DNA: TGTGCCAGCAGCCACCGAGCGGGACTAGCGGGGGGACGACAAGAGACCCAGTACTTC; CDR3: CASSHRAGLAGGRQETQYF
D: .; size: .; J: TRBJ1-1; V: TRBV5-1; length: 15; DNA: TGCGCCAGCAGCAAGGAAAACCCAACGGCAGGGGAAGCTTTCTTT; CDR3: CASSKENPTAGEAFF